This T cell receptor (beta chain) was profiled in a study of molecular identifiers for immune sequencing clone quantification. This clonotype occurred once. One junction end does not reproduce the germline sequence, and a read error may be involved. Germline assignment: CDR1 MGHRA and CDR2 YSYEKL. The CDR3 totals 16 residues. A single record per CDR3 protein comes from TCRdb applying MiXCR to the PCR reads. This table holds a few hundred thousand distinct CDR3 sequences, about 25% found once. Sequenced input: naive CD8+ T cells from blood, with Jurkat cell RNA spiked in. As to subset: FACS-sorted CD8+CD4-CCR7+CD45RA+ naive T cells. The rearrangement joins TRBV4-1 to TRBJ1-2, with a weak D call TRBD1 (5 bases). The source is a human donor in good health. Some libraries in this study had Jurkat cell RNA spiked in. The CDR3 loop reads CAGSQQGVGARYGYTF. The DNA of the CDR3 is TGCGCCGGCAGCCAACAAGGTGTAGGGGCTCGCTATGGCTACACCTTC.